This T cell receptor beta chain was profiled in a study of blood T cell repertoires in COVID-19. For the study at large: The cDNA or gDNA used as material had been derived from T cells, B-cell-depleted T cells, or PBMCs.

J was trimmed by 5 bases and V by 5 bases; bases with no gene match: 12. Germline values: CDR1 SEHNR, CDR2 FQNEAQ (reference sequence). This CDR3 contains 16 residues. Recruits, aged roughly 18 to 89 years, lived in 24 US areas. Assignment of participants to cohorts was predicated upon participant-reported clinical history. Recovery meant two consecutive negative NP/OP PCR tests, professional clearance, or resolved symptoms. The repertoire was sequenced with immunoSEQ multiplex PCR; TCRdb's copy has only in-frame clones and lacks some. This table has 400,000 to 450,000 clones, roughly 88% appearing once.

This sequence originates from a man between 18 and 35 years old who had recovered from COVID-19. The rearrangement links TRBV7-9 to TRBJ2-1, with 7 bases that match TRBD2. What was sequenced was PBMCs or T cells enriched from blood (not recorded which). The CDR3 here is CASSLPAGVKNNEQFF. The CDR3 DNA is TGTGCCAGCAGCCTACCCGCGGGGGTCAAGAACAATGAGCAGTTCTTC.